The rows below give T cell receptor beta chains drawn from one sample of a study of Graves' ophthalmopathy and Graves' hyperthyroidism. TCRdb itself ran the multiplex PCR reads through MiXCR, one entry per CDR3 protein. The sample holds more than 1,000,000 distinct CDR3 sequences; 35% to 40% are singletons and the top ten take over 8.5%. Sequenced sample: peripheral blood or thyroid tissue (not recorded which). All receptors come from an adult man with Graves' hyperthyroidism. Each CDR3 is given with its conserved first and last residue. The D gene is left open where the match is weak. The size field is filled for only some rows; it gives once, few, many or a size class.

v_call,d_call,j_call,clone_size,cdr3_aa,cdr3_nt
TRBV19,-,TRBJ1-4,many,CASSFDSQEKLFF,TGTGCCAGTAGTTTCGACAGCCAAGAAAAACTGTTTTTT
TRBV29-1,-,TRBJ1-2,-,CSVEGGRGFYGYTF,TGCAGCGTTGAAGGTGGCAGGGGCTTTTATGGCTACACCTTC
TRBV4-1,TRBD1,TRBJ1-5,-,CASSQAGTGVSQPQHF,TGCGCCAGCAGCCAAGCAGGGACAGGGGTTAGTCAGCCCCAGCATTTT
TRBV2,-,TRBJ1-2,-,CASSPRGSGEGYGYTF,TGTGCCAGCAGTCCACGCGGGAGCGGAGAGGGGTATGGCTACACCTTC
TRBV19,-,TRBJ2-7,-,CASMGRGAYEQYF,TGTGCCAGTATGGGCAGGGGGGCCTACGAGCAGTACTTC
TRBV20-1,-,TRBJ1-1,-,CSARDLRPVRLTLRNTEAFF,TGCAGTGCTAGAGACCTGCGGCCTGTCAGGTTGACACTGAGGAACACTGAAGCTTTCTTT
TRBV7-8,-,TRBJ1-6,many,CASSLDLGVRFHF,TGTGCCAGCAGCTTAGATCTGGGGGTGCGTTTCCACTTT
TRBV10-2,-,TRBJ1-1,-,CASAPLEDSMNTEAFF,TGCGCCAGTGCTCCCCTTGAGGACAGCATGAACACTGAAGCTTTCTTT
TRBV7-9,-,TRBJ2-2,few,CASSCPRTWAANTGELFF,TGTGCCAGCAGTTGCCCAAGAACCTGGGCCGCGAACACCGGGGAGCTGTTTTTT
TRBV7-8,TRBD1,TRBJ2-2,-,CASSARDRLFANTGELFF,TGTGCCAGCAGCGCCCGGGACAGACTCTTCGCGAACACCGGGGAGCTGTTTTTT
TRBV5-1,-,TRBJ2-2,many,CASSLAGDTGELFF,TGCGCCAGCAGCTTGGCGGGGGATACCGGGGAGCTGTTTTTT
TRBV10-3,TRBD1,TRBJ1-2,-,CASRYTGGNYGHTF,TGTGCCAGCAGATATACAGGGGGCAACTATGGCCACACCTTC
TRBV20-1,TRBD2,TRBJ2-7,few,CSASRALAGAYEQYF,TGCAGTGCTAGTCGCGCTCTAGCGGGAGCCTACGAGCAGTACTTC
TRBV29-1,-,TRBJ2-7,-,CSAGGVSSYEQYF,TGCAGCGCTGGCGGGGTAAGCTCCTACGAGCAGTACTTC
TRBV20-1,-,TRBJ1-5,many,CSARGLGQPQHF,TGCAGTGCTAGGGGCCTAGGGCAGCCCCAGCATTTT
TRBV29-1,-,TRBJ2-6,-,CSVALLGANVLTF,TGCAGCGTTGCCCTGCTCGGGGCCAACGTCCTGACTTTC
TRBV9,TRBD1,TRBJ2-7,once,CASSVQDRAYEQYF,TGTGCCAGCAGCGTCCAGGACAGGGCCTACGAGCAGTACTTC
TRBV2,TRBD2,TRBJ2-5,-,CASGLAGNTGETQYF,TGTGCCAGCGGACTAGCGGGGAACACCGGGGAGACCCAGTACTTC
TRBV10-3,TRBD1,TRBJ1-5,-,CAIQGGGQPQHF,TGTGCCATTCAGGGGGGAGGTCAGCCCCAGCATTTT
TRBV24-1,TRBD1,TRBJ2-2,-,CATSDFGTATGELFF,TGTGCCACCAGTGATTTTGGGACAGCCACCGGGGAGCTGTTTTTT
TRBV7-2,-,TRBJ1-2,few,CASSYAPGGGNGYTF,TGTGCCAGCAGTTACGCCCCGGGGGGCGGGAATGGCTACACCTTC
TRBV10-3,TRBD1,TRBJ1-2,-,CATRASLGGSGHTF,TGTGCCACACGGGCCTCCTTAGGGGGCTCTGGCCACACCTTC
TRBV9,TRBD2,TRBJ2-5,once,CAGKRGEEETQYF,TGTGCCGGGAAGCGGGGGGAAGAGGAGACCCAGTACTTC
TRBV4-1,TRBD1,TRBJ1-2,few,CASSQDPTGGNYGYTF,TGCGCCAGCAGCCAAGACCCAACAGGGGGGAACTATGGCTACACCTTC
TRBV10-2,TRBD2,TRBJ2-5,many,CASSGTLGTSGSFGRETQYF,TGCGCCAGCAGTGGAACGCTAGGAACTAGCGGGAGTTTCGGGCGTGAGACCCAGTACTTC
TRBV4-1,-,TRBJ1-1,-,CASSQVDPLSDTNIIRRSTEAFF,TGCGCCAGCAGCCAAGTCGATCCTCTGTCCGACACCAACATAATTAGGCGGAGCACTGAAGCTTTCTTT
TRBV10-3,-,TRBJ1-5,once,CAIRGGGGNQPQHF,TGTGCCATCAGAGGGGGAGGGGGAAATCAGCCCCAGCATTTT
TRBV11-2,TRBD1,TRBJ1-1,few,CASSFHRGQNTEAFF,TGTGCCAGCAGCTTTCACAGGGGGCAGAACACTGAAGCTTTCTTT
TRBV5-1,-,TRBJ1-5,many,CASSLEGGGGQPQHF,TGCGCCAGCAGCTTGGAGGGGGGGGGCGGACAGCCCCAGCATTTT
TRBV9,-,TRBJ1-2,few,CAINLAGVYYGYTF,TGTGCCATCAATCTCGCTGGGGTTTACTATGGCTACACCTTC
TRBV2,TRBD1,TRBJ1-1,-,CASSLGQRGEAFF,TGTGCCAGCTCCTTGGGACAGAGGGGTGAAGCTTTCTTT
TRBV4-1,TRBD1,TRBJ2-6,few,CASSQTGTGKSGANVLTF,TGCGCCAGCAGCCAAACCGGGACAGGGAAGTCTGGGGCCAACGTCCTGACTTTC
TRBV5-8,TRBD2,TRBJ2-5,many,CASSGQGAGGMETQYF,TGTGCCAGCAGCGGCCAGGGAGCGGGAGGGATGGAGACCCAGTACTTC
TRBV9,-,TRBJ1-5,-,CASSVKTGNQPQHF,TGTGCCAGCAGCGTTAAAACAGGCAATCAGCCCCAGCATTTT
TRBV12-3/TRBV12-4,-,TRBJ1-2,many,CASSSYPGFSFGYTF,TGTGCCAGCAGTTCGTACCCAGGGTTTTCGTTCGGCTACACCTTC
TRBV6-6,-,TRBJ2-7,many,CASSYADRPYEQYF,TGTGCCAGCAGTTACGCTGACCGTCCTTACGAGCAGTACTTC
TRBV7-8,-,TRBJ2-1,-,CASSRERDRMQFF,TGTGCCAGCAGCAGGGAACGGGACCGGATGCAGTTCTTC
TRBV3-1,TRBD2,TRBJ2-5,-,CASSQVGRGKETQYF,TGTGCCAGCAGCCAAGTCGGGCGGGGGAAAGAGACCCAGTACTTC
TRBV14,TRBD1,TRBJ1-2,many,CASSPTGQGAGGYTF,TGTGCCAGCAGCCCAACGGGACAGGGGGCTGGCGGCTACACCTTC
TRBV5-1,-,TRBJ1-6,-,CASSLFLRAASSYNSPLHF,TGCGCCAGCAGCTTGTTTCTCAGGGCAGCGAGCTCCTATAATTCACCCCTCCACTTT
TRBV7-6,-,TRBJ2-7,-,CTSSARGLASYEQYF,TGTACCAGCAGCGCCCGGGGGTTAGCTTCCTACGAGCAGTACTTC
TRBV10-3,-,TRBJ1-2,-,CAISESNQGYTF,TGTGCCATCAGTGAGTCGAATCAGGGCTACACCTTC